In this sample, the clone carrying this T cell receptor (beta chain) turned up a few times. Its target is unknown. Unique molecular identifiers were in the cDNA, with template-switch universal primer binding. MiXCR, run by TCRdb on the 5' RACE reads, gives a single entry per CDR3 protein. The table includes about 340,000 distinct CDR3 sequences, approximately 8.7% detected once. The data are from a study of identical twins. Germline V gene data show CDR1 as SQVTM and CDR2 as ANQGSEA. Trimming removed 6 bases from V and 4 bases from J, with 21 bases in between. The CDR3 has 16 amino acids. Notes on the study in general: Sharing of beta out-of-frame sequences by twins showed a weaker excess.

This receptor was obtained from a woman aged 50 to 65 in good health. The sample consisted of naive T cells sorted from blood. The chain is built from TRBV29-1 and TRBJ2-2; D may be TRBD2 (5 bases). For the CDR3, the DNA is TGCAGCGTGCGAGGCCTGAGGACTGAGGGCACCGGGGAGCTGTTTTTT. Its protein is CSVRGLRTEGTGELFF.